Shown below are 10 T cell receptor beta chains from a single sample sequenced in a study of blood T cell repertoires in COVID-19. Some clones are missing from TCRdb's copy, which holds only in-frame ones; the method was immunoSEQ multiplex PCR. The profile shows over 350,000 clones, more than 75% of them singletons. Sequencing used PBMCs or T cells enriched from blood (not recorded which). The receptors derive from a young woman who had recovered from COVID-19.

This clone was recorded only once. The genes are TRBV27 and TRBJ2-1, with TRBD2 matching 12 bases. Germline V gene sequence: CDR1 MNHEY, CDR2 SMNVEV (reference sequence). The V segment lost 3 bases and the J segment 4 bases; nucleotides outside the gene matches: 4. This CDR3 contains 16 residues. In nucleotides, the CDR3 is TGTGCCAGCAGTTTTATCCTAGCGGGGGGGTACAATGAGCAGTTCTTC. Translated, it gives CASSFILAGGYNEQFF.

About this clone: The conserved phenylalanine or tryptophan normally closing the CDR3 is absent here, so this likely arose from a read error. It is unclear where the CDR3 begins or ends on the DNA, so no DNA is shown, and the CDR3 is as TCRdb lists it. The V and J genes are TRBV12-5 and TRBJ1-3; no check of the table's D call, TRBD1, against the DNA was made. The CDR3 is 13 residues long, ends included. CDR1 is LGHNT and CDR2 is FRNRAP in the germline V gene. The CDR3 sequence is CASGSRSGRRWGP.

The V gene is TRBV19, the J gene TRBJ2-5; D gene ambiguous. This CDR3 has 15 residues. Germline V gene lookup returns CDR1 LNHDA and CDR2 SQIVND (reference sequence). V lost 3 bases and J lost 3, with 14 bases in between. The DNA for the CDR3 is TGTGCCAGTAGTATTTTTGTCCACTCCAAAGAGACCCAGTACTTC. It specifies CASSIFVHSKETQYF.

This chain connects TRBV4-2 to TRBJ2-2; tentatively, D is TRBD1 (6 bases). This CDR3 contains 21 residues. Trimming cost V 4 bases and J 6 bases, with 33 bases left between them. The V gene's germline CDR1 is LGHNA and CDR2 YNFKEQ. For the CDR3, the DNA is TGTGCCAGCAGCCGGGACAACAACGACCAAGATTCTAGACACAACGCCGGGGAGCTGTTTTTT. It codes for CASSRDNNDQDSRHNAGELFF.

CDR3 in DNA: TGTGCCACCAGTGAGGGGACAGGGGGTGGCTACACCTTC. As protein: CATSEGTGGGYTF. The V gene is TRBV24-1, the J gene TRBJ1-2; 11 positions agree with TRBD1. With 4 bases clipped from V and 7 bases from J, the junction kept 1 base outside the gene matches. The CDR3 contains 13 residues. The germline CDR1 and CDR2 sequences are KGHDR and SFDVKD.

This chain uses TRBV5-1 with TRBJ1-1; D remains ambiguous. The CDR3 length is 14 residues. The V gene lost 9 bases and the J gene lost 4 bases, with 19 bases spanning the gap. Germline lookup yields CDR1 SGHRS and CDR2 YFSETQ. The CDR3 spells CATTTNGVGTEAFF. The CDR3, as DNA: TGCGCCACTACCACAAATGGAGTCGGCACTGAAGCTTTCTTT.

The rearrangement links TRBV4-1 to TRBJ1-1; no clear D. Germline assignment: CDR1 MGHRA and CDR2 YSYEKL. V was clipped by 4 bases and J by 3 bases, with 18 bases between them. CDR3 length: 16 residues. CDR3 DNA: TGCGCCAGCAGCCCCTCCCCGGGTTTTGCGGACACTGAAGCTTTCTTT. Amino acid sequence: CASSPSPGFADTEAFF.

V usage is TRBV3-1 (or the pseudogene TRBV3-2) and J usage is TRBJ2-3; D may be TRBD1 (6 bases). Germline loops: CDR1 LGHDT, CDR2 YNNKEL (reference sequence). This CDR3 spans 15 amino acids. Trimming took 0 bases from V and 2 from J, leaving 9 bases between them. The chain's CDR3 is CASSQDRDNTDTQYF. The CDR3, as DNA: TGTGCCAGCAGCCAAGACAGGGACAACACAGATACGCAGTATTTT.

This rearrangement joins TRBV5-1 to TRBJ2-7; tentative D call: TRBD2 (6 bases). The CDR3 spans 16 residues. Trimming left V 4 bases short and J 5 bases short, with 22 bases between. The germline V gene encodes CDR1 SGHRS and CDR2 YFSETQ. The CDR3 DNA sequence: TGCGCCAGCAGCCCGCCTCTTGCGGGGTTGGGGAACGAGCAGTACTTC. Translation: CASSPPLAGLGNEQYF.

The chain carries TRBV9 and TRBJ1-2; TRBD1 agrees at 10 bases. The V gene's germline CDR1 is SGDLS and CDR2 YYNGEE. J lost 3 bases, V lost 3 bases, and 8 bases had no gene match. The CDR3 covers 16 residues. CDR3 bases: TGTGCCAGCAGCGGCCAGACAGGGGGCCTAGACTATGGCTACACCTTC. Translating it yields CASSGQTGGLDYGYTF.